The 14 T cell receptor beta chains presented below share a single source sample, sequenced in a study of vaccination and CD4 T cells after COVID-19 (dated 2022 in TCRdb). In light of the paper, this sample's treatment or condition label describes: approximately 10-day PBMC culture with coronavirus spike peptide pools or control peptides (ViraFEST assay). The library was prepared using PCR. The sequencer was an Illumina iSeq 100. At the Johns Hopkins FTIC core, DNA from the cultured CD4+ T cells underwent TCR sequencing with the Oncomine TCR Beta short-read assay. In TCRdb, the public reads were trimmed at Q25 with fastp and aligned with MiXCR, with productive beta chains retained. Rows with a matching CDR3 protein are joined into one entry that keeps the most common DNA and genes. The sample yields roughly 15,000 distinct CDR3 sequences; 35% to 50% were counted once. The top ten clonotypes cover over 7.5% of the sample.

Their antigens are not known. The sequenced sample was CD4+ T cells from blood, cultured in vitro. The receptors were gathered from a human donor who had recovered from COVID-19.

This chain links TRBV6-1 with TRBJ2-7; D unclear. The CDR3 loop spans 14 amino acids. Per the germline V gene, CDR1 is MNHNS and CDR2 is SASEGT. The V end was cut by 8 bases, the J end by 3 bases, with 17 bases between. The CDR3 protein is CASSQAGPGYEQYF. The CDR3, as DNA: TGTGCCAGCTCCCAGGCTGGACCTGGCTACGAGCAGTACTTC.

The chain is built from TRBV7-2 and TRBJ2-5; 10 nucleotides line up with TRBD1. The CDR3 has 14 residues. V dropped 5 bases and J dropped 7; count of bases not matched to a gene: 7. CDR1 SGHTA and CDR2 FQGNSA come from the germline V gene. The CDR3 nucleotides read TGTGCCAGCAGCCGGACAGGGGGGGTTGGGACCCAGTACTTC. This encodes CASSRTGGVGTQYF.

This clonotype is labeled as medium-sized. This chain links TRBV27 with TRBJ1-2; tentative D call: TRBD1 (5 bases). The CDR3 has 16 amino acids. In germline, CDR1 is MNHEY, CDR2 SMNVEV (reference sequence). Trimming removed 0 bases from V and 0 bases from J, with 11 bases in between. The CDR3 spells CASSLSVWGPNYGYTF. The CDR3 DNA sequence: TGTGCCAGCAGTTTATCGGTGTGGGGACCTAACTATGGCTACACCTTC.

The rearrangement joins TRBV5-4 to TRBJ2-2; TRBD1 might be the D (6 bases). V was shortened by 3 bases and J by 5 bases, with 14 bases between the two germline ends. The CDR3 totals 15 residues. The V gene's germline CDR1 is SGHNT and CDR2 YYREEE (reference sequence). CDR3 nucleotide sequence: TGTGCCAGCAGCTGGGACACCCGAGGGACCGGGGAGCTGTTTTTT. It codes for CASSWDTRGTGELFF.

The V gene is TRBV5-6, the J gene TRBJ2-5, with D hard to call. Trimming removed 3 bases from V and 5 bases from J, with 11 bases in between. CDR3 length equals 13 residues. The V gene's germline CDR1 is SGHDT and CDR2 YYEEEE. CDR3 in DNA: TGTGCCAGCAGCTCAGACTCAGGCGAGACCCAGTACTTC. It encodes CASSSDSGETQYF.

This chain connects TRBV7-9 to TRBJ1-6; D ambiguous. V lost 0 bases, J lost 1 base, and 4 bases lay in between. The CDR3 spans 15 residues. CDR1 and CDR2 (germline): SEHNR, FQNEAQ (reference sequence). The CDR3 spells CASSLAGSYNSPLHF. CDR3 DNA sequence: TGTGCCAGCAGCTTAGCGGGGTCCTATAATTCACCCCTCCACTTT.

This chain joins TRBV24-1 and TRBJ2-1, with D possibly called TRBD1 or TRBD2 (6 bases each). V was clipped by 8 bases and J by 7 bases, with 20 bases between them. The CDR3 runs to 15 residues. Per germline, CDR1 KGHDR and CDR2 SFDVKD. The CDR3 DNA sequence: TGTGCCACCATGGGGACTCCAGGGGATTTGAATGAGCAGTTCTTC. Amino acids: CATMGTPGDLNEQFF.

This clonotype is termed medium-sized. The CDR3 reads CASSLRRLQAGESRTEAFF. Written as DNA, the CDR3 is TGTGCCAGCAGCTTAAGAAGGTTACAGGCAGGGGAAAGTCGCACTGAAGCTTTCTTT. This chain connects TRBV7-2 to TRBJ1-1; D is perhaps TRBD1 (6 bases). CDR1 is SGHTA, CDR2 FQGNSA, per germline. This CDR3 comprises 19 residues. Trimming cost V 2 bases and J 4 bases, with 26 bases left between them.

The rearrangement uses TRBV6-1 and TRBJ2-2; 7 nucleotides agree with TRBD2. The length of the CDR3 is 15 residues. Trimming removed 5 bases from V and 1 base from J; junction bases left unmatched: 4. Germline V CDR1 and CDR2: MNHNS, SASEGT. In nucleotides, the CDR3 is TGTGCCAGCAGTCCGACTAGCTGGAACACCGGGGAGCTGTTTTTT. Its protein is CASSPTSWNTGELFF.

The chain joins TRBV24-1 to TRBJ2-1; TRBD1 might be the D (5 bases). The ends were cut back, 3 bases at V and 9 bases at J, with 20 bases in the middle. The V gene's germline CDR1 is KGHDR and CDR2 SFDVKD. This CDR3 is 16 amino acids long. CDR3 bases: TGTGCCACCAGTGATCCCCAGGGTAGGGGCTATAGTGAGCAGTTCTTC. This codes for CATSDPQGRGYSEQFF.

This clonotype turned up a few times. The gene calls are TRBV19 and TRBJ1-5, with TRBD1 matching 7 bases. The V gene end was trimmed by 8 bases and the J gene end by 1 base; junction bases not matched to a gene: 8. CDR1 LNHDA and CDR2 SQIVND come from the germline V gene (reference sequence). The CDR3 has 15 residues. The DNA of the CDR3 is TGTGCCAGTGGAGAACAGGGGTTGAGCAATCAGCCCCAGCATTTT. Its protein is CASGEQGLSNQPQHF.

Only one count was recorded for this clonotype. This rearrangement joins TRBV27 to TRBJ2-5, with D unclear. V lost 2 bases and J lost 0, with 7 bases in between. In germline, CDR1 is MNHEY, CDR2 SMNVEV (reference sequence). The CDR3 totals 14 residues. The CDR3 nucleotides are TGTGCCAGCAGTTTAAGTCAGAACCAAGAGACCCAGTACTTC. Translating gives CASSLSQNQETQYF.

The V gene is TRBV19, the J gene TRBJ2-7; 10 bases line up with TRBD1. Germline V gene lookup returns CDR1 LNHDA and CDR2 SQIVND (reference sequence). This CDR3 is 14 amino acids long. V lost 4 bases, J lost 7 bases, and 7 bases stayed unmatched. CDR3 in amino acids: CASSRRQGAREQYF. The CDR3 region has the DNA TGTGCCAGTAGTAGGCGACAGGGGGCAAGGGAGCAGTACTTC.

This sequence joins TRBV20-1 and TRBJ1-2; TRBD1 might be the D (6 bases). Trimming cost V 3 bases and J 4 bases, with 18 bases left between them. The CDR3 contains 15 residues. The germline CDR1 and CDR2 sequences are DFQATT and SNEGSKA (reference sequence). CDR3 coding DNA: TGCAGTGCTAGTCCGGGGACACCGGAGGTCTATGGCTACACCTTC. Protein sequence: CSASPGTPEVYGYTF.